These 28 T cell receptor beta chains came from one sample sequenced in a study of blood T cell repertoires in COVID-19 (dated by TCRdb to 2020 to 2021). Library generation was performed with the immunoSEQ multiplex PCR assay. TCRdb re-hosts the immuneACCESS table, in-frame sequences only. Its copies lack some clones; in the studies checked, an unresolved V gene accounts for under half of them, and the cause for the rest is not known. The sample has fewer than 40,000 clones on record, approximately 88% of them singletons. The top ten constitute 14% to 15% of the sample. Sequenced: peripheral blood. The receptors were gathered from a man in his sixties with active COVID-19.

J is TRBJ2-7 and V is TRBV9; D not certain. Germline CDR1 and CDR2: SGDLS and YYNGEE. The V end lost 0 bases, the J end lost 2 bases, and 9 bases lay between the germline ends. The CDR3 sequence is 14 residues long. For the CDR3, the DNA is TGTGCCAGCAGCGTAGGAGTTCGCGCCTACGAGCAGTACTTC. This gives the protein CASSVGVRAYEQYF. The whole variable domain, remainder taken from reference TRBV9 and TRBJ2-7, is DSGVTQTPKHLITATGQRVTLRCSPRSGDLSVYWYQQSLDQGLQFLIQYYNGEERAKGNILERFSAQQFPDLHSELNLSSLELGDSALYFCASSVGVRAYEQYFGPGTRLTVT.

V and J are TRBV19 and TRBJ2-7, with 7 bases identical to TRBD1. In germline, CDR1 is LNHDA, CDR2 SQIVND (reference sequence). V shed 5 bases, J shed 2 bases, and the junction held 9 bases outside the gene matches. CDR3 length: 15 residues. CDR3: CASSLGTVGPYEQYF. The CDR3 DNA reads TGTGCCAGTAGTCTAGGGACAGTAGGACCCTACGAGCAGTACTTC.

The chain uses TRBV19 and TRBJ1-2; D call uncertain. Trimming stripped 7 bases from V and 4 bases from J, with 16 bases between. Germline V gene sequence: CDR1 LNHDA, CDR2 SQIVND (reference sequence). The CDR3 length is 14 residues. Here the CDR3 reads CASTSSRTIYGYTF. DNA of the CDR3: TGTGCCAGTACCTCCTCCCGTACAATCTATGGCTACACCTTC.

About this clone: At one end the junction does not follow the germline gene, possibly because of a read error. This chain links TRBV6-2 or TRBV6-3 with TRBJ2-7; 10 nucleotides align to TRBD2. Germline V gene sequence: CDR1 MNHEY, CDR2 SVGEGT. The CDR3 covers 13 residues. In DNA form, the CDR3 reads TGTGCCAGCAGCCCTGGGACTAGCGCTTCTAGGGACTTC. Its translation is CASSPGTSASRDF.

V and J are TRBV9 and TRBJ2-1; weak D call: TRBD2 (5 bases). The CDR3 consists of 15 residues. Germline values: CDR1 SGDLS, CDR2 YYNGEE. Trimming removed 0 bases from V and 4 bases from J, with 11 bases in between. The CDR3 DNA reads as TGTGCCAGCAGCGTAGATGGGAGTGGGTACAATGAGCAGTTCTTC. Protein sequence: CASSVDGSGYNEQFF.

V is TRBV11-2 and J is TRBJ2-7; 11 bases line up with TRBD2. The CDR3 is 15 residues long. V was clipped by 5 bases and J by 5 bases; unmatched bases: 8. The germline CDR1 and CDR2 sequences are SGHAT and FQNNGV. The DNA of the CDR3 is TGTGCCAGCAGCCCTACTAGCGGGAGTCCCCACGAGCAGTACTTC. It translates to CASSPTSGSPHEQYF.

The chain combines TRBV5-1 with TRBJ2-1, with TRBD2 matching 8 bases. The CDR3 has 16 residues. The V gene's germline CDR1 is SGHRS and CDR2 YFSETQ. V shed 4 bases, J shed 1 base, and the junction held 7 bases outside the gene matches. CDR3 loop: CASSPREGGSYNEQFF. The CDR3 nucleotides read TGCGCCAGCAGCCCCCGGGAGGGGGGATCCTACAATGAGCAGTTCTTC.

V usage is TRBV11-3 and J usage is TRBJ2-2; 12 nucleotides align to TRBD1. The CDR3 consists of 18 residues. The junction had 11 bases not matched to a gene; V was cut back by 4 bases and J by 5 bases. In germline, CDR1 is SGHNT, CDR2 YENEEA. The CDR3 spells CASSSGQGAPIKTGELFF. The CDR3 nucleotides are TGTGCCAGCAGCTCGGGACAGGGGGCCCCAATAAAGACCGGGGAGCTGTTTTTT.

The chain links TRBV28 to TRBJ2-1, with TRBD1 as a possible D gene (6 bases). Germline V lookup: CDR1 MDHEN, CDR2 SYDVKM. This CDR3 is built from 15 residues. V was pared by 2 bases and J by 12 bases, with 20 bases between. This CDR3 reads CASSLGSDSFTWQFF. The CDR3 DNA sequence: TGTGCCAGCAGTTTAGGCTCGGACAGTTTTACTTGGCAGTTCTTC.

V is TRBV5-1 and J is TRBJ2-1; 7 bases line up with TRBD2. Germline CDR1 SGHRS, CDR2 YFSETQ. The V and J ends lost 4 bases and 3 bases, in that order; junction bases with no gene match: 10. This CDR3 comprises 16 residues. CDR3 protein: CASSPQPSGGYNEQFF. As DNA, the CDR3 is TGCGCCAGCAGCCCCCAACCTAGCGGAGGCTACAATGAGCAGTTCTTC.

The chain couples TRBV11-1 to TRBJ2-5, with D perhaps matching TRBD1 (5 bases). Germline V gene data show CDR1 as SGHAT and CDR2 as FQDESV (reference sequence). V lost 5 bases, J lost 5 bases, and 18 bases lay in between. The CDR3 covers 15 residues. CDR3 amino acids: CASSPRRGLAETQYF. CDR3 nucleotide sequence: TGTGCCAGCAGCCCTCGTAGGGGATTGGCGGAGACCCAGTACTTC.

The CDR3 sequence: CASSRTSTDTQYF. CDR3 nucleotides: TGTGCCAGCAGCAGGACTAGCACAGATACGCAGTATTTT. V gene TRBV2 combines with J gene TRBJ2-3; D may be TRBD2 (5 bases). This CDR3 comprises 13 residues. V lost 6 bases and J lost 0, with 7 bases in between. The germline V gene has CDR1 SNHLY and CDR2 FYNNEI.

J is TRBJ1-2 and V is TRBV5-5, with TRBD1 as a possible D gene (6 bases). In germline, CDR1 is SGHKS, CDR2 YYEKEE (reference sequence). The CDR3 contains 14 residues. V lost 4 bases, J lost 6 bases, and 16 bases lay in between. CDR3 nucleotides: TGTGCCAGCAGCCTAGGATACAGGGATCATGGCTACACCTTC. Translation: CASSLGYRDHGYTF. The full variable domain, rest sourced from reference TRBV5-5 and TRBJ1-2, is DAGVTQSPTHLIKTRGQQVTLRCSPISGHKSVSWYQQVLGQGPQFIFQYYEKEERGRGNFPDRFSARQFPNYSSELNVNALLLGDSALYLCASSLGYRDHGYTFGSGTRLTVV.

V is TRBV27 and J is TRBJ1-1; 7 positions agree with TRBD1. The CDR3 loop spans 14 amino acids. V trimming: 5 bases; J trimming: 3 bases; junction bases outside the gene matches: 6. Germline CDR1 MNHEY, CDR2 SMNVEV (reference sequence). CDR3 bases: TGTGCCAGCAGTCCGCAGGGGGATCACACTGAAGCTTTCTTT. Protein product: CASSPQGDHTEAFF.

The chain carries TRBV18 and TRBJ2-3, with 9 positions matching TRBD2. V lost 0 bases to trimming and J lost 3 bases; unmatched junction nucleotides: 1. From germline, CDR1 is KGHSH and CDR2 LQKENI. This CDR3 spans 15 amino acids. CDR3 region: CASSPPLAGTDTQYF. CDR3 nucleotide sequence: TGTGCCAGCTCACCACCCCTAGCGGGAACAGATACGCAGTATTTT.

This chain connects TRBV7-6 to TRBJ2-3; D gene uncertain. The CDR3 runs 16 residues. Trimming took off 1 base at V and 0 bases at J, with 11 bases between the two ends. CDR1 and CDR2 (germline): SGHVS, FNYEAQ. Here the CDR3 DNA reads TGTGCCAGCAGCTTAGAGGTGGGCTATAGCACAGATACGCAGTATTTT. It encodes CASSLEVGYSTDTQYF.

The rearrangement uses TRBV5-1 and TRBJ1-2; D may be TRBD1 (6 bases). This CDR3 spans 13 amino acids. Germline CDR1 SGHRS, CDR2 YFSETQ. Trimming stripped 4 bases from V and 5 bases from J, with 12 bases between. As DNA, the CDR3 is TGCGCCAGCAGCCACGGACAGCCTTATGGCTACACCTTC. Its protein product is CASSHGQPYGYTF.

This clone was seen more than once but under ten times. The chain couples TRBV12-3 or TRBV12-4 to TRBJ2-7; tentatively, D is TRBD1 (6 bases). CDR3 length: 13 residues. V lost 3 bases to trimming and J lost 3 bases, with 9 bases between them. CDR3 protein: CASSLRGIYEQYF. The CDR3 DNA reads TGTGCCAGCAGTTTGAGGGGGATCTACGAGCAGTACTTC.

The chain has TRBV6-5 and TRBJ2-7; TRBD1 matches at 7 bases. The J segment lost 0 bases and the V segment lost 0 bases, leaving 5 bases of the junction unmatched. The germline V gene has CDR1 MNHEY and CDR2 SVGAGI. This CDR3 spans 16 amino acids. The CDR3 sequence: CASSYSSTGPSYEQYF. DNA for the CDR3: TGTGCCAGCAGTTACTCCTCGACAGGGCCCTCCTACGAGCAGTACTTC.

The chain is built from TRBV6-5 and TRBJ1-2; TRBD1 matches 10 bases. This CDR3 spans 14 amino acids. J gave up 8 bases and V 6 bases, and 9 bases lay outside the gene matches. Germline CDR1 reads MNHEY; CDR2 reads SVGAGI. CDR3 bases: TGTGCCAGCAGCCCCTCGGGACAGGGGAGAGGCTACACCTTC. Residues: CASSPSGQGRGYTF.

This chain joins TRBV20-1 and TRBJ2-5; weak D call: TRBD2 (5 bases). Trimming took 6 bases from V and 2 from J, leaving 7 bases between them. This CDR3 comprises 11 residues. Per the germline V gene, CDR1 is DFQATT and CDR2 is SNEGSKA (reference sequence). This CDR3 reads CSADSQETQYF. For the CDR3, the DNA is TGCAGTGCGGACTCTCAAGAGACCCAGTACTTC.

This clone was picked up one time. This chain links TRBV5-4 with TRBJ2-5; the D gene is possibly TRBD1 (6 bases). Germline V CDR1 and CDR2: SGHNT, YYREEE (reference sequence). The CDR3 consists of 13 residues. Deletions cut 5 bases from V and 3 bases from J, with 11 bases between. In DNA, the CDR3 is TGTGCCAGCAGACCCGGACAGAAAGAGACCCAGTACTTC. Translation: CASRPGQKETQYF.

This chain links TRBV7-8 with TRBJ1-4; D uncertain. The CDR3 length is 14 residues. Per germline, CDR1 SGHVS and CDR2 FQNEAQ. Trimming took off 5 bases at V and 8 bases at J, with 15 bases between the two ends. CDR3 in amino acids: CASSAREIGEKLFF. Written as DNA, the CDR3 is TGTGCCAGCAGCGCTAGGGAGATTGGGGAAAAACTGTTTTTT.

The gene calls are TRBV5-4 and TRBJ2-5; the D gene is possibly TRBD1 (7 bases). The ends were cut back, 4 bases at V and 0 bases at J, with 16 bases in the middle. CDR1 and CDR2 from the germline V gene are SGHNT and YYREEE (reference sequence). There are 16 residues in the CDR3. CDR3: CASSRTPRGDQETQYF. CDR3 nucleotide sequence: TGTGCCAGCAGCCGCACCCCCAGGGGGGACCAAGAGACCCAGTACTTC.

V usage is TRBV7-2 and J usage is TRBJ2-7; 10 nucleotides match TRBD2. CDR1 and CDR2 from the germline V gene are SGHTA and FQGNSA. The V and J ends lost 1 base and 2 bases, in that order; junction bases with no gene match: 5. This CDR3 has 16 residues. The CDR3 sequence is CASSLDSTSGAYEQYF. CDR3 in DNA: TGTGCCAGCAGCTTAGATAGCACTAGCGGGGCCTACGAGCAGTACTTC.

The V gene is TRBV14, the J gene TRBJ2-3, with 9 bases fitting TRBD2. V was pared by 4 bases and J by 2 bases, with 16 bases of the junction left unmatched. This CDR3 region has 19 residues. Germline V gene sequence: CDR1 SGHDN, CDR2 FVKESK. The CDR3 reads CASSPLSTSGWRFTDTQYF. The CDR3 bases are TGTGCCAGCAGCCCGCTGTCCACTAGCGGGTGGAGGTTCACAGATACGCAGTATTTT.

The J gene is TRBJ2-1, the V gene TRBV16; TRBD2 agrees at 7 bases. CDR3 size: 15 residues. The germline V gene encodes CDR1 KGHSY and CDR2 FQNENV. The trim removed 2 bases at V and 6 bases at J, leaving 7 bases unmatched. The DNA for the CDR3 is TGTGCCAGCAGCCAACCCGGACTAGTCACCAATGAGCAGTTCTTC. This sequence encodes CASSQPGLVTNEQFF.

The chain carries TRBV6-6 and TRBJ2-7; 10 bases fit TRBD1. Germline trimming cut 6 bases from V and 2 bases from J; bases unmatched to any gene: 7. The CDR3 is 15 residues long. Germline assignment: CDR1 MNHNY and CDR2 SVGAGI (reference sequence). The CDR3 DNA follows: TGTGCCAGCAGCGGCGGGACAGGGGCCACCTACGAGCAGTACTTC. It specifies CASSGGTGATYEQYF.